This T cell receptor (beta chain) stems from a study of response to subunit inactivated influenza vaccine. The ends lost 2 bases at V and 8 bases at J; junction bases unmatched: 10. CDR1 is MNHEY and CDR2 is SVGEGT in the germline V gene. The length of the CDR3 is 17 residues. MiXCR was run by TCRdb on the RT-PCR reads, yielding one entry per CDR3 protein. This sample has roughly 700,000 distinct CDR3 sequences, with around 13% found just once. The rearrangement links TRBV6-2 or TRBV6-3 to TRBJ2-1, with 12 bases aligning to TRBD2. The source material was PBMCs from blood, sampled 14 days before vaccination. This sequence was found in a man in his fifties who received an inactivated influenza vaccine. CDR3 bases: TGTGCCAGCAGTTACCCTAGCGGGAGGGCCGGGAGCTATGAGCAGTTCTTC. Protein product: CASSYPSGRAGSYEQFF.